This passage covers 18 T cell receptor beta chains from one sample sequenced in a study of blood T cell repertoires in COVID-19. Libraries were prepared by immunoSEQ multiplex PCR; TCRdb keeps only in-frame clonotypes and omits some of them. The sample contains 300,000 to 350,000 clones, 70% to 90% of which appear only once. Material for sequencing was PBMCs or T cells enriched from blood (not recorded which). These receptors were taken from a man aged 25 to 45 who had recovered from COVID-19.

V is TRBV7-6 and J is TRBJ2-5; D may be TRBD1 (5 bases). Per germline, CDR1 SGHVS and CDR2 FNYEAQ. Deletions cut 4 bases from V and 2 bases from J, with 8 bases between. This CDR3 is built from 13 residues. The CDR3 DNA sequence: TGTGCCAGCAGCTACACAGGACAAGAGACCCAGTACTTC. Amino acids: CASSYTGQETQYF.

The rearrangement uses TRBV19 and TRBJ2-5, with TRBD2 identical over 8 bases. The CDR3 covers 14 residues. V lost 4 bases to trimming and J lost 4 bases; unmatched junction nucleotides: 5. In germline, CDR1 is LNHDA, CDR2 SQIVND (reference sequence). The chain's CDR3 is CASSTSGGGETQYF. DNA for the CDR3: TGTGCCAGTAGTACCAGCGGGGGTGGAGAGACCCAGTACTTC.

This chain joins TRBV11-2 and TRBJ1-6, with D possibly TRBD1 on 6 matching bases. The V gene's germline CDR1 is SGHAT and CDR2 FQNNGV. CDR3 size: 15 residues. The germline V and J ends were trimmed by 1 base and 7 bases, with 11 bases remaining between them. This CDR3 is CASSLAPGVNSPLHF. In DNA, the CDR3 is TGTGCCAGCAGCTTAGCTCCAGGGGTAAATTCACCCCTCCACTTT.

The chain carries TRBV18 and TRBJ1-2; the D gene is possibly TRBD1 (5 bases). V was trimmed by 3 bases and J by 4 bases, leaving 12 bases between them. The CDR3 spans 14 residues. Germline loops: CDR1 KGHSH, CDR2 LQKENI. In nucleotides, the CDR3 is TGTGCCAGCTCACCGGCGGGACCGATCTATGGCTACACCTTC. Translation: CASSPAGPIYGYTF.

The genes are TRBV18 and TRBJ1-1, with unresolved D. The CDR3 extends over 13 amino acids. CDR1 and CDR2 from the germline V gene are KGHSH and LQKENI. Deletions cut 5 bases from V and 6 bases from J, with 13 bases between. CDR3 protein: CASSSQTGAEAFF. The CDR3 nucleotides read TGTGCCAGCTCATCTCAGACCGGGGCTGAAGCTTTCTTT.

The chain uses TRBV6-5 and TRBJ2-1, with D hard to call. This CDR3 spans 14 amino acids. V lost 7 bases to trimming and J lost 0 bases, with 10 bases between them. Germline CDR1 MNHEY, CDR2 SVGAGI. The chain's CDR3 is CASTPLSSYNEQFF. Written as DNA, the CDR3 is TGTGCCAGCACCCCCCTGAGCTCCTACAATGAGCAGTTCTTC.

This clone was found once. This may come from a read error, since a much larger clone is one base off. The chain is built from TRBV7-6 and TRBJ1-2; D is ambiguous. The CDR3 has 13 amino acids. Germline CDR1 reads SGHVS; CDR2 reads FNYEAQ. V dropped 3 bases and J dropped 0 bases, with 5 bases sitting between them. This chain's CDR3 is CASSFTANYGYTF. CDR3 nucleotides: TGTGCCAGCAGCTTCACAGCTAACTATGGCTACACCTTC.

This sequence joins TRBV7-2 and TRBJ2-5; TRBD2 matches 8 bases. In germline, CDR1 is SGHTA, CDR2 FQGNSA. Losses at the gene ends were 3 bases for V and 5 bases for J; bases not matched to a gene: 2. The CDR3 spans 13 residues. The CDR3: CASSLGLGETQYF. The CDR3 DNA is TGTGCCAGCAGCTTGGGACTAGGGGAGACCCAGTACTTC. Filled out from reference TRBV7-2 and TRBJ2-5, the complete variable domain reads GAGVSQSPSNKVTEKGKDVELRCDPISGHTALYWYRQSLGQGLEFLIYFQGNSAPDKSGLPSDRFSAERTGGSVSTLTIQRTQQEDSAVYLCASSLGLGETQYFGPGTRLLVL.

The chain combines TRBV7-3 with TRBJ1-1, with a possible D match to TRBD1 (6 bases). V lost 4 bases and J 0 bases, leaving 21 bases between the germline ends. Per the germline V gene, CDR1 is SGHTA and CDR2 is FQGTGA. The CDR3 has 18 residues. CDR3 nucleotides: TGTGCCAGCAGCTCCAGCAGACAGGATCCAAGAATGAACACTGAAGCTTTCTTT. It is translated as CASSSSRQDPRMNTEAFF.

J is TRBJ1-1 and V is TRBV6-5, with a weak D call TRBD1 (5 bases). CDR1 is MNHEY, CDR2 SVGAGI, per germline. Trimming left V 4 bases short and J 6 bases short, with 18 bases between. This CDR3 comprises 15 residues. Written as DNA, the CDR3 is TGTGCCAGCAGTTTCCGGGGGGGACCTGGCGCTGAAGCTTTCTTT. Translating it yields CASSFRGGPGAEAFF.

This chain uses TRBV6-5 with TRBJ1-4, with 10 bases lining up with TRBD1. With V trimmed by 8 bases and J by 5 bases, 5 bases remained unmatched. The CDR3 is made up of 14 amino acids. CDR1 and CDR2 from the germline V gene are MNHEY and SVGAGI. Here the CDR3 reads CASGRTGGNEKLFF. The CDR3 nucleotides read TGTGCCAGCGGCAGGACAGGGGGGAATGAAAAACTGTTTTTT.

This clone was recorded a few times. The chain carries TRBV4-1 and TRBJ1-2; 7 bases match TRBD1. Per germline, CDR1 MGHRA and CDR2 YSYEKL. J was trimmed by 2 bases and V by 4 bases; bases with no gene match: 7. CDR3 length equals 15 residues. In DNA, the CDR3 is TGCGCCAGCAGCCTCCGACAGGGTATGAACTATGGCTACACCTTC. Amino acids: CASSLRQGMNYGYTF.

The sample holds one count of this clone. V is TRBV2 and J is TRBJ1-1, with D maybe TRBD1 (5 bases). The germline V and J ends were trimmed by 1 base and 9 bases, with 9 bases remaining between them. The germline gives CDR1 SNHLY, CDR2 FYNNEI. This CDR3 has 12 residues. In nucleotides, the CDR3 is TGTGCCAGCAGTGAAGGGGGGGGAAAAGCTTTCTTT. It is translated as CASSEGGGKAFF.

The chain combines TRBV10-3 with TRBJ2-5, with 11 bases aligning to TRBD2. Germline lookup yields CDR1 ENHRY and CDR2 SYGVKD. V lost 9 bases to trimming and J lost 1 base; unmatched junction nucleotides: 4. The CDR3 contains 14 residues. CDR3 loop: CAISSGGSQETQYF. The CDR3 bases are TGTGCCATATCTAGCGGGGGGTCCCAAGAGACCCAGTACTTC.

This clone was found once. V gene TRBV27 combines with J gene TRBJ2-2; 11 nucleotides align to TRBD1. With V trimmed by 8 bases and J by 13 bases, 12 bases remained unmatched. The CDR3 has 14 residues. The germline gives CDR1 MNHEY, CDR2 SMNVEV (reference sequence). The chain's CDR3 is CASGTPGTGGRLFF. In DNA, the CDR3 is TGTGCCAGCGGAACTCCCGGGACAGGGGGTCGGCTGTTTTTT.

V is TRBV18 and J is TRBJ2-1; 8 nucleotides agree with TRBD1. V lost 1 base and J lost 7; bases outside the gene matches: 3. This CDR3 comprises 14 residues. Germline CDR1 reads KGHSH; CDR2 reads LQKENI. CDR3 protein: CASSPRQGANEQFF. The CDR3 DNA reads TGTGCCAGCTCACCACGGCAGGGGGCTAATGAGCAGTTCTTC. Using reference TRBV18 and TRBJ2-1 for the parts outside the CDR3, the full variable domain is NAGVMQNPRHLVRRRGQEARLRCSPMKGHSHVYWYRQLPEEGLKFMVYLQKENIIDESGMPKERFSAEFPKEGPSILRIQQVVRGDSAAYFCASSPRQGANEQFFGPGTRLTVL.

This sequence joins TRBV10-3 and TRBJ2-1; 11 nucleotides match TRBD1. The CDR3 has 15 residues. With V trimmed by 3 bases and J by 4 bases, 2 bases remained unmatched. Germline V gives CDR1 ENHRY, CDR2 SYGVKD. The CDR3 region has the DNA TGTGCCATCAGTGAAGGGACAGGGGGTTACAATGAGCAGTTCTTC. This translates into CAISEGTGGYNEQFF.

This chain links TRBV12-3 or TRBV12-4 with TRBJ2-2, with 7 bases aligning to TRBD2. The CDR3 extends over 13 amino acids. V was clipped by 4 bases and J by 5 bases; unmatched bases: 1. The CDR3, as DNA: TGTGCCAGCAGTTGGACTAGAACCGGGGAGCTGTTTTTT. Translation: CASSWTRTGELFF.